This T cell receptor (beta chain) was recovered during a study of early T cells in non-severe SARS-CoV-2 infection (dated by TCRdb to about 2021). Looking at the study overall: Bulk RNA from unsorted whole blood was used for TCR sequencing, so alpha and beta chains could not be paired.

After removal of 3 bases from V and 8 bases from J, the junction retains 6 bases not matched to a gene. The germline V gene (reference sequence) gives CDR1 as SGHKS and CDR2 as YYEKEE. From the cysteine up to the phenylalanine, the CDR3 has a length of 15 residues. The CDR3 DNA has 45 bases and is translated from base 1. At least ten counts were recorded for this clonotype. Its antigen remains undetermined. Per-base quality was not reported, and no clone a single base away is much larger than it. Libraries were constructed by 5' RACE. Sequenced using a NextSeq 500. The TCR library protocol attached unique molecular identifiers to individual cDNA molecules to correct for sequencing error and PCR bias. Both TCR alpha and beta chains were sequenced, and tight co-correlation was observed between alpha and beta sequence abundances in each sample. The study's processing was this. Decombinator V4 was used to annotate the V gene, J gene and CDR3 of the TCR sequences. Expanded TCRs were defined as changing significantly between any two time points under a Poisson model with p below 0.0001. TCR abundances were normalised to the total number of TCRs sequenced per sample and expressed as counts per million. MAIT TCRs were defined by TRAV1-2 paired with TRAJ12, TRAJ20 or TRAJ33, and iNKT TCRs by TRAV10 paired with TRAJ18. VDJdb, accessed 1 November 2021, was searched for CMV, EBV and SARS-CoV-2 annotated TCRs, excluding TCRs annotated for multiple antigens. Using fastp at Q25 and MiXCR, TCRdb reprocessed the public reads and kept productive beta chains. For every CDR3 protein sequence, its rows merge into one entry that carries the most common genes and DNA. It is TCRdb's table, rather than the study itself, that gives the V and J calls and clone size. The sample table lists some 71,000 distinct CDR3 sequences, over 9.5% of them with a count of one. 5% to 7% of the sample is taken by the ten largest.

Set within a cohort of healthcare workers in London, UK, this nested case-control study involved weekly PCR testing of nasopharyngeal swabs along with blood sampling. Healthcare workers were recruited during the week of the UK lockdown, between 23 and 31 March 2020, and followed weekly for up to roughly 15 weeks. Overall results and qualifications from the work: Matching against VDJdb was skewed toward anti-spike CD8 responses, likely underestimated virus-specific expansions, and missed private and CD4 specificities.

The sample was whole blood, taken at baseline. The chain is made from TRBV5-5 and TRBJ1-6; TRBD1 matches 9 bases in the middle. This TCR was recovered from an adult who was a healthcare worker with PCR-confirmed SARS-CoV-2 infection or an uninfected control (not recorded which). For the CDR3, the sequence is CASSWTGAGDSPLHF. The nucleotide sequence reads TGTGCCAGCAGCTGGACAGGGGCGGGGGATTCACCCCTCCACTTT.